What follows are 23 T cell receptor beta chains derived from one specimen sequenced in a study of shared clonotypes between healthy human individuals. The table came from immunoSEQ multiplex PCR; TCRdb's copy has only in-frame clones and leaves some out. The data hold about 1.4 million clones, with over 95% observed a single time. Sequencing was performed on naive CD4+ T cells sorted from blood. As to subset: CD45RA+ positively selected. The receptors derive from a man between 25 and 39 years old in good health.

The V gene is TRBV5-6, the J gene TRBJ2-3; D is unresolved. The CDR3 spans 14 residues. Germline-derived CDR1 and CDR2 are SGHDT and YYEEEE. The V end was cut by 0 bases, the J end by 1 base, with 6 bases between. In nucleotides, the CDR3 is TGTGCCAGCAGCTTGGCTCGGGGCACAGATACGCAGTATTTT. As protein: CASSLARGTDTQYF. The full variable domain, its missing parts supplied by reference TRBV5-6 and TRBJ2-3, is DAGVTQSPTHLIKTRGQQVTLRCSPKSGHDTVSWYQQALGQGPQFIFQYYEEEERQRGNFPDRFSGHQFPNYSSELNVNALLLGDSALYLCASSLARGTDTQYFGPGTRLTVL.

CDR3 protein: CASSYGPGMGQETQYF. The CDR3 coding sequence is TGTGCCAGCAGTTACGGCCCGGGGATGGGGCAAGAGACCCAGTACTTC. The V gene is TRBV6-5, the J gene TRBJ2-5; possibly TRBD2 for D (5 bases). This CDR3 spans 16 amino acids. The germline CDR1 and CDR2 sequences are MNHEY and SVGAGI. Trimming took off 2 bases at V and 2 bases at J, with 15 bases between the two ends.

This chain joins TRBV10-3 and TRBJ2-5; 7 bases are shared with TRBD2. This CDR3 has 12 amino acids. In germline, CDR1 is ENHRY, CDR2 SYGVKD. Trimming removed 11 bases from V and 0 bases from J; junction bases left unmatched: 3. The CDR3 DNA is TGTGCCGTCGGGGGGTACCAAGAGACCCAGTACTTC. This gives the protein CAVGGYQETQYF.

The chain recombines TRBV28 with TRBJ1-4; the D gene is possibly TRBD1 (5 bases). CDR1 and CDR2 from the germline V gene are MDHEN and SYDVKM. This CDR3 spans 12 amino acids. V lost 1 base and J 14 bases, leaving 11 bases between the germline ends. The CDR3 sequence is CASSLSEAGLFF. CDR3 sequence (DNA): TGTGCCAGCAGTTTATCGGAGGCAGGGCTGTTTTTT.

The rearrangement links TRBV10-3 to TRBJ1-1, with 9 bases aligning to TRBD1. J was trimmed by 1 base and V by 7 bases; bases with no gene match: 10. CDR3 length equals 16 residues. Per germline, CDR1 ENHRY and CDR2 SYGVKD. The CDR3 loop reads CAITQGQGWSNTEAFF. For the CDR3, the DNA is TGTGCCATCACTCAGGGACAGGGATGGTCGAACACTGAAGCTTTCTTT.

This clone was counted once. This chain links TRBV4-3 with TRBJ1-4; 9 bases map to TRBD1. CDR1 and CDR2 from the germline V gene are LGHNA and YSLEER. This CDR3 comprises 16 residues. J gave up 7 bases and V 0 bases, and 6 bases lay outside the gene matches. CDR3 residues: CASSQEAGTGFEKLFF. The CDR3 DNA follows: TGCGCCAGCAGCCAAGAGGCAGGGACAGGGTTTGAAAAACTGTTTTTT.

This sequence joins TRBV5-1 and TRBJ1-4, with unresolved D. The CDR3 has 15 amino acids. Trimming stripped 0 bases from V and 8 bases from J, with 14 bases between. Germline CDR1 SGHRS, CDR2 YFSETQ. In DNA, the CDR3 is TGCGCCAGCAGCTTGGCCGAGGGTAAGGGAGAAAAACTGTTTTTT. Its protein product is CASSLAEGKGEKLFF.

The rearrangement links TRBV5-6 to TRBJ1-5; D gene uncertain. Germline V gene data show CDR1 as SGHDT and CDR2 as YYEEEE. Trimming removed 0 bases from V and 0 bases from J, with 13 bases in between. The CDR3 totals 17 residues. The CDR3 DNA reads TGTGCCAGCAGCTTGGGTTGGGCAGCTAATAGCAATCAGCCCCAGCATTTT. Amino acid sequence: CASSLGWAANSNQPQHF.

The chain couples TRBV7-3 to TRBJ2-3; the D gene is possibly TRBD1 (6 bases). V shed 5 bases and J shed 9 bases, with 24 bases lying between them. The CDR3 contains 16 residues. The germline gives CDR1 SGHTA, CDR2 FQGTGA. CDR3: CASSQGSTGTSRTQYF. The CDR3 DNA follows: TGTGCCAGCAGCCAAGGAAGCACCGGGACAAGTAGGACGCAGTATTTT.

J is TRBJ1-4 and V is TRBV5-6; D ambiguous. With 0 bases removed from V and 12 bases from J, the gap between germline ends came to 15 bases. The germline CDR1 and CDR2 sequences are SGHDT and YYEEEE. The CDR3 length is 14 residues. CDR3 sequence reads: CASSLGPTHEELFF. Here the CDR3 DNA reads TGTGCCAGCAGCTTGGGACCCACTCATGAGGAACTGTTTTTT.

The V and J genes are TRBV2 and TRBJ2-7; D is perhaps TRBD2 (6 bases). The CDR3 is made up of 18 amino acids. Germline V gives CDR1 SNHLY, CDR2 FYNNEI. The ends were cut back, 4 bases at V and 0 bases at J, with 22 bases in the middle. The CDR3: CASSGDIEKAGISYEQYF. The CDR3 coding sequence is TGTGCCAGCAGTGGAGACATAGAAAAAGCGGGTATCTCCTACGAGCAGTACTTC.

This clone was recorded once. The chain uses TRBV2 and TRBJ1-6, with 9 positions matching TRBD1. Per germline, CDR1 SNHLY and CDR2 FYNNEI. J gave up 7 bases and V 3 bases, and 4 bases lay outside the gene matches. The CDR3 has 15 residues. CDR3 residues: CASSDDRGGNSPLHF. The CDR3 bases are TGTGCCAGCAGTGATGACAGGGGGGGAAATTCACCCCTCCACTTT.

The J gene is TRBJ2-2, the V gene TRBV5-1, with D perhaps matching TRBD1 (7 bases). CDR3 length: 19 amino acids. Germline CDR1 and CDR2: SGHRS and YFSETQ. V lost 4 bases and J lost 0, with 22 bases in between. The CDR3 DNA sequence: TGCGCCAGCAGCACGCGGACAGGAGGGGTGTTCGCGAACACCGGGGAGCTGTTTTTT. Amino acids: CASSTRTGGVFANTGELFF.

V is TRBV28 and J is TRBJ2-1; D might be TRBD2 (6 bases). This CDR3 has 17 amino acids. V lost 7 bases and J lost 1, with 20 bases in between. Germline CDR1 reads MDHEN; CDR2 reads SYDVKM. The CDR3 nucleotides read TGTGCCAGCACACGCGGGGTAGGGTTGGAATCCTACAATGAGCAGTTCTTC. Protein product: CASTRGVGLESYNEQFF.

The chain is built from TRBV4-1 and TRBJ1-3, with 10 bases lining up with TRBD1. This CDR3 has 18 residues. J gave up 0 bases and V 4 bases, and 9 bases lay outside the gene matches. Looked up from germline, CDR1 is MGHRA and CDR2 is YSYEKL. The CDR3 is CASSLGQGPLSSGNTIYF. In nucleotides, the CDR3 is TGCGCCAGCAGCCTGGGACAGGGGCCACTGAGCTCTGGAAACACCATATATTTT.

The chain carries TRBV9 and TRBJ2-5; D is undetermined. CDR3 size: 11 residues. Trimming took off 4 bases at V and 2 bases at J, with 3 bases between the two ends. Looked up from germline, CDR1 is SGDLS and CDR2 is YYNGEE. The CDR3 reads CASSRQETQYF. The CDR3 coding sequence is TGTGCCAGCAGCCGACAAGAGACCCAGTACTTC. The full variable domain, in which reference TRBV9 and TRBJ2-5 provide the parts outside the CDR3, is DSGVTQTPKHLITATGQRVTLRCSPRSGDLSVYWYQQSLDQGLQFLIQYYNGEERAKGNILERFSAQQFPDLHSELNLSSLELGDSALYFCASSRQETQYFGPGTRLLVL.

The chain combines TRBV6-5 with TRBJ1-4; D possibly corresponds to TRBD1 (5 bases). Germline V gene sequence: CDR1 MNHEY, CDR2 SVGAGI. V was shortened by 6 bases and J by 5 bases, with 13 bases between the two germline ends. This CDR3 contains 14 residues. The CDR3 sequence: CASSPGGGNEKLFF. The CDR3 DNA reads TGTGCCAGCAGCCCGGGCGGGGGGAATGAAAAACTGTTTTTT.

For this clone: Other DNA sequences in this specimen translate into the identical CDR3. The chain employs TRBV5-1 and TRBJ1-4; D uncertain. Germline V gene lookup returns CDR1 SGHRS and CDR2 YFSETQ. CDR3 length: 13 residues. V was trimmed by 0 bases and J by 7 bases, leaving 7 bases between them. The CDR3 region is CASSLGGREKLFF. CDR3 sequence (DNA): TGCGCCAGCAGCTTGGGGGGTCGTGAAAAACTGTTTTTT.

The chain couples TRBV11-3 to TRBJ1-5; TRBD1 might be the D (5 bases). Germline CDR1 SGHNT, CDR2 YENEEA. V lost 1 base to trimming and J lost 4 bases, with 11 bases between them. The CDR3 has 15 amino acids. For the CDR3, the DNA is TGTGCCAGCAGCTTAGCTGGCAGGGATAATCAGCCCCAGCATTTT. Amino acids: CASSLAGRDNQPQHF.

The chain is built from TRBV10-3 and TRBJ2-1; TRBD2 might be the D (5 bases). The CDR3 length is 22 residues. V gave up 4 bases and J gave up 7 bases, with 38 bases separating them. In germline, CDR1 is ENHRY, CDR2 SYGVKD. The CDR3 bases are TGTGCCATCAGTGGGCGGGTAGGCGCGGAAGACCCGGCTTTAAGCACAAGAAATGAGCAGTTCTTC. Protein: CAISGRVGAEDPALSTRNEQFF.

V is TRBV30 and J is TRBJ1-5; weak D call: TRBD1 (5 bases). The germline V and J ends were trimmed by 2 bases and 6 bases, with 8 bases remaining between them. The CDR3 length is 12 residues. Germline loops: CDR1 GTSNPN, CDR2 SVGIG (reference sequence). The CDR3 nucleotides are TGTGCCTGGAGTAGGGACGGTCAGCCCCAGCATTTT. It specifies CAWSRDGQPQHF.

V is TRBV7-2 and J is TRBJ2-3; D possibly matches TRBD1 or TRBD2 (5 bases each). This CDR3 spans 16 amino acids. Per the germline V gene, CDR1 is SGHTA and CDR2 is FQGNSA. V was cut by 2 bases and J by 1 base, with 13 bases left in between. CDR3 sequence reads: CASSLSLGRGTDTQYF. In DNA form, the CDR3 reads TGTGCCAGCAGCTTAAGTTTGGGACGGGGCACAGATACGCAGTATTTT.

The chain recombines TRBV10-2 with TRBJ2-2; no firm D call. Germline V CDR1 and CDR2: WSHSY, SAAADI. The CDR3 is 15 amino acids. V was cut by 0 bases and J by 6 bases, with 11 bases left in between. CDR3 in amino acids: CASSESTRWAGELFF. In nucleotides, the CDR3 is TGCGCCAGCAGTGAGTCGACACGGTGGGCCGGGGAGCTGTTTTTT.